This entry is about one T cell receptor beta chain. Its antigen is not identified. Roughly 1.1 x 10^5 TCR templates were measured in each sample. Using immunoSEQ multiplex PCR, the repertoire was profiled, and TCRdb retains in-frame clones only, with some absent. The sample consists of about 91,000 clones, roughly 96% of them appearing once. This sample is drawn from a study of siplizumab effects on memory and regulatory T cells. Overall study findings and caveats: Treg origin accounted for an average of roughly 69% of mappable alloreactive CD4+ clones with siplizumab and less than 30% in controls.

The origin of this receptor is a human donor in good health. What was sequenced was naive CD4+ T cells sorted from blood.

The CDR3 region is CASSYGGASEKLFF. CDR3 nucleotide sequence: TGTGCCAGCAGTTACGGGGGCGCGAGTGAAAAACTGTTTTTT. The V call is TRBV6-6, the J call TRBJ1-4; the D gene is possibly TRBD1 (6 bases). CDR1 and CDR2 (germline): MNHNY, SVGAGI (reference sequence). Trimming stripped 2 bases from V and 7 bases from J, with 11 bases between. CDR3 length: 14 residues.